This T cell receptor beta chain was captured in a study of persistence of HIV-infected CD4 T cells. This nonspecific control used anti-CD3/anti-CD28 bead stimulation of CD4+ T cells. CD4+ T cells upregulating both CD40 ligand and CD69 were sorted as responding cells. These HIV-1-infected adults initiated suppressive ART in chronic infection. Trimming took off 6 bases at V and 6 bases at J, with 14 bases between the two ends. This CDR3 has 13 amino acids. The immunoSEQ assay was version 4, run in survey mode. TCRdb keeps only in-frame clones here, not all; method: immunoSEQ multiplex PCR. The data hold about 45,000 clones, with approximately 90% observed a single time. Worth noting for this clone: Its antigen is as yet unknown.

The source was CD4+ T cells sorted from PBMCs after approximately 19-hour stimulation, collected from a patient who received antiretroviral therapy. The receptor was derived from an adult man with HIV who was CMV-seropositive. The rearrangement links TRBV12-3 or TRBV12-4 to TRBJ1-2; D may be TRBD1 (5 bases). The CDR3 DNA reads as TGTGCCAGCAGCCCAGGGAATCGGAATGGCTACACCTTC. This codes for CASSPGNRNGYTF.